Shown below are 29 T cell receptor beta chains from a single sample sequenced in a study of cytomegalovirus exposure and HLA in healthy donors. The PCR made use of 60 Vbeta and 13 Jbeta primers. TCRdb's copy holds only in-frame clones and misses some; the assay was immunoSEQ multiplex PCR. The table includes 100,000 to 120,000 clones, less than 80% detected once. The sample consisted of PBMCs. These receptors all stem from a man aged 30 to 45 in good health and CMV-seronegative.

The J gene is TRBJ2-3, the V gene TRBV18, with 10 bases fitting TRBD2. This CDR3 spans 18 amino acids. Germline-derived CDR1 and CDR2 are KGHSH and LQKENI. Losses at the gene ends were 1 base for V and 4 bases for J; bases not matched to a gene: 11. The CDR3 DNA sequence: TGTGCCAGCTCACCACTTTCGGTAGCTAGCGGGAGCCCAGATACGCAGTATTTT. Protein sequence: CASSPLSVASGSPDTQYF.

V usage is TRBV11-2 and J usage is TRBJ1-2, with TRBD1 identical over 10 bases. There are 14 residues in the CDR3. Per the germline V gene, CDR1 is SGHAT and CDR2 is FQNNGV. The V gene end was trimmed by 4 bases and the J gene end by 7 bases; junction bases not matched to a gene: 6. CDR3 residues: CASSYTTGGSGYTF. In nucleotides, the CDR3 is TGTGCCAGCAGCTACACGACAGGGGGCTCTGGCTACACCTTC.

The rearrangement uses TRBV5-1 and TRBJ2-3; D ambiguous. There are 14 residues in the CDR3. CDR1 SGHRS and CDR2 YFSETQ come from the germline V gene. V lost 4 bases and J lost 2, with 11 bases in between. The DNA for the CDR3 is TGCGCCAGCAGCCGGCGGCTATACACAGATACGCAGTATTTT. Protein sequence: CASSRRLYTDTQYF.

V is TRBV19 and J is TRBJ2-4; maybe TRBD2 (5 bases). Germline V CDR1 and CDR2: LNHDA, SQIVND (reference sequence). The V end lost 7 bases, the J end lost 5 bases, and 15 bases lay between the germline ends. This CDR3 has 14 residues. The CDR3 loop is CASTLLAGQNIQYF. The CDR3 bases are TGTGCCAGTACCTTGCTTGCGGGCCAAAACATTCAGTACTTC.

The rearrangement joins TRBV5-8 to TRBJ2-7, with a tentative D call TRBD1 (6 bases). V lost 4 bases to trimming and J lost 3 bases, with 11 bases between them. Germline CDR1 is SGHTS and CDR2 is YDEGEE. This CDR3 spans 13 amino acids. The CDR3 protein is CASSPGQNYEQYF. CDR3 nucleotide sequence: TGTGCCAGCAGCCCGGGACAAAACTACGAGCAGTACTTC. The whole variable domain, remainder taken from reference TRBV5-8 and TRBJ2-7, is EAGVTQSPTHLIKTRGQQATLRCSPISGHTSVYWYQQALGLGLQFLLWYDEGEERNRGNFPPRFSGRQFPNYSSELNVNALELEDSALYLCASSPGQNYEQYFGPGTRLTVT.

The chain has TRBV5-6 and TRBJ2-7; 10 bases fit TRBD1. The CDR3 extends over 15 amino acids. The germline V gene encodes CDR1 SGHDT and CDR2 YYEEEE. With V trimmed by 7 bases and J by 6 bases, 13 bases remained unmatched. CDR3 amino acids: CASRNRDRGFAEQYF. CDR3 DNA sequence: TGTGCCAGCCGGAACCGGGACAGGGGATTTGCCGAGCAGTACTTC.

This clone has only a few counts. The J gene is TRBJ1-5, the V gene TRBV6-7, with 7 bases that match TRBD1. TRBV6-7 is filed as an ORF, its function uncertain. The CDR3 sequence is 15 residues long. With V trimmed by 0 bases and J by 7 bases, 6 bases remained unmatched. DNA for the CDR3: TGTGCCAGCAGTTACTCCGACAGGGTCGGGCAGCCCCAGCATTTT. This encodes CASSYSDRVGQPQHF.

J is TRBJ2-5 and V is TRBV4-3; 10 bases match TRBD1. Per the germline V gene, CDR1 is LGHNA and CDR2 is YSLEER. Trimming cost V 1 base and J 5 bases; bases outside gene matches: 4. This CDR3 has 15 amino acids. Here the CDR3 reads CASSQGGTGDETQYF. The DNA of the CDR3 is TGCGCCAGCAGCCAAGGCGGGACAGGGGACGAGACCCAGTACTTC.

The CDR3 DNA follows: TGTGCCAGCAGCCATAACCTAGCGGGAGCCCTCACAGATACGCAGTATTTT. Protein: CASSHNLAGALTDTQYF. J is TRBJ2-3 and V is TRBV13; 10 positions agree with TRBD2. CDR3 size: 17 residues. Unmatched junction bases numbered 10, after V lost 5 bases and J lost 2 bases. CDR1 is PRHDT, CDR2 FYEKMQ, per germline (reference sequence).

This sequence joins TRBV6-6 and TRBJ2-1; D might be TRBD2 (5 bases). The V and J ends lost 4 bases and 7 bases respectively, with 14 bases between them. CDR1 is MNHNY and CDR2 is SVGAGI in the germline V gene (reference sequence). The CDR3 extends over 14 amino acids. DNA of the CDR3: TGTGCCAGCAGTTTTTCTAGCTCTACAAATGAGCAGTTCTTC. It translates to CASSFSSSTNEQFF.

The rearrangement joins TRBV10-3 to TRBJ2-1, with a tentative D call TRBD1 (5 bases). Trimming stripped 4 bases from V and 6 bases from J, with 19 bases between. CDR3 length equals 16 residues. Germline loops: CDR1 ENHRY, CDR2 SYGVKD. Written as DNA, the CDR3 is TGTGCCATCAGTGCCCGTGGACAAGGGGTTGGCAATGAGCAGTTCTTC. Translating gives CAISARGQGVGNEQFF.

The V and J genes are TRBV5-4 and TRBJ2-5; 7 nucleotides align to TRBD1. The CDR3 is 13 residues long. Germline V lookup: CDR1 SGHNT, CDR2 YYREEE (reference sequence). V lost 4 bases and J lost 1; bases outside the gene matches: 1. CDR3 nucleotides: TGTGCCAGCAGCCGGGACAGCCAAGAGACCCAGTACTTC. Translated, it gives CASSRDSQETQYF. Complete variable domain (other parts from reference TRBV5-4 and TRBJ2-5): ETGVTQSPTHLIKTRGQQVTLRCSSQSGHNTVSWYQQALGQGPQFIFQYYREEENGRGNFPPRFSGLQFPNYSSELNVNALELDDSALYLCASSRDSQETQYFGPGTRLLVL.

V and J are TRBV6-5 and TRBJ1-5; TRBD1 agrees at 7 bases. V lost 6 bases and J lost 0; bases outside the gene matches: 5. The CDR3 spans 15 residues. Germline values: CDR1 MNHEY, CDR2 SVGAGI. The CDR3: CASRMTGYSNQPQHF. The CDR3 coding sequence is TGTGCCAGCAGGATGACAGGGTATAGCAATCAGCCCCAGCATTTT.

This clone occurred once. This chain links TRBV5-1 with TRBJ2-7; 11 nucleotides match TRBD2. With 0 bases clipped from V and 2 bases from J, the junction kept 1 base outside the gene matches. This CDR3 has 15 amino acids. Germline loops: CDR1 SGHRS, CDR2 YFSETQ. In DNA, the CDR3 is TGCGCCAGCAGCTTGGGACTAGCGGGGACCTACGAGCAGTACTTC. It encodes CASSLGLAGTYEQYF.

This chain uses TRBV4-1 with TRBJ1-2, with D maybe TRBD1 (6 bases). Trimming pared 2 bases from V and 0 bases from J, leaving 22 bases between. The CDR3 extends over 19 amino acids. Germline CDR1 is MGHRA and CDR2 is YSYEKL. The CDR3 region is CASSQPRRGGGPSNYGYTF. The CDR3 coding sequence is TGCGCCAGCAGCCAACCCCGGAGAGGGGGGGGCCCATCTAACTATGGCTACACCTTC.

V usage is TRBV28 and J usage is TRBJ1-6; unclear D gene. This CDR3 is 14 amino acids long. Trimming stripped 2 bases from V and 6 bases from J, with 8 bases between. CDR1 and CDR2 from the germline V gene are MDHEN and SYDVKM. CDR3 protein: CASSLSDSNSPLHF. DNA of the CDR3: TGTGCCAGCAGTTTAAGCGACTCTAATTCACCCCTCCACTTT.

This clone appeared a few times. The V gene is TRBV7-8, the J gene TRBJ2-7; a possible D gene is TRBD2 (5 bases). The germline V gene encodes CDR1 SGHVS and CDR2 FQNEAQ. V gave up 2 bases and J gave up 4 bases, with 21 bases separating them. This CDR3 is 17 amino acids long. CDR3: CASSLTAGSQNRYEQYF. CDR3 sequence (DNA): TGTGCCAGCAGCTTAACTGCGGGCAGCCAAAACCGTTACGAGCAGTACTTC.

J is TRBJ2-5 and V is TRBV5-6; 10 bases agree with TRBD2. V shed 2 bases, J shed 1 base, and the junction held 8 bases outside the gene matches. There are 17 residues in the CDR3. The V gene's germline CDR1 is SGHDT and CDR2 YYEEEE. CDR3 bases: TGTGCCAGCAGCTTTCTAGGACTAGCGGTTTCCCAAGAGACCCAGTACTTC. Protein: CASSFLGLAVSQETQYF.

The chain links TRBV5-4 to TRBJ1-1, with a weak D call TRBD1 (5 bases). The CDR3 is 16 amino acids. The ends were cut back, 0 bases at V and 4 bases at J, with 16 bases in the middle. CDR1 is SGHNT and CDR2 is YYREEE in the germline V gene (reference sequence). The CDR3 region has the DNA TGTGCCAGCAGCTTGGAATGGGGGGGAGGAGGCACTGAAGCTTTCTTT. It is translated as CASSLEWGGGGTEAFF.

This clone showed up just a few times. The genes are TRBV7-9 and TRBJ2-7; the D is unclear. CDR1 and CDR2 from the germline V gene are SEHNR and FQNEAQ (reference sequence). The germline V and J ends were trimmed by 5 bases and 0 bases, with 8 bases remaining between them. This CDR3 is 13 amino acids long. The CDR3 region is CASSPTSSYEQYF. The CDR3 nucleotides read TGTGCCAGCAGCCCAACGAGCTCCTACGAGCAGTACTTC.

This chain joins TRBV14 and TRBJ1-2; TRBD1 might be the D (5 bases). The CDR3 consists of 15 residues. Germline CDR1 and CDR2: SGHDN and FVKESK. The V end was cut by 0 bases, the J end by 1 base, with 9 bases between. CDR3 region: CASSQDGASNYGYTF. The CDR3, as DNA: TGTGCCAGCAGCCAAGATGGGGCCAGTAACTATGGCTACACCTTC.

This chain uses TRBV5-1 with TRBJ2-2; perhaps TRBD2 as D (5 bases). Trimming took off 1 base at V and 2 bases at J, with 12 bases between the two ends. CDR1 SGHRS and CDR2 YFSETQ come from the germline V gene. The CDR3 spans 16 residues. CDR3 nucleotide sequence: TGCGCCAGCAGCTTGTTTCGGGGAATAAACACCGGGGAGCTGTTTTTT. It yields the protein CASSLFRGINTGELFF.

The V gene is TRBV19, the J gene TRBJ2-1; D might be TRBD2 (6 bases). The CDR3 consists of 15 residues. From germline, CDR1 is LNHDA and CDR2 SQIVND (reference sequence). V lost 3 bases and J lost 5, with 14 bases in between. CDR3 coding DNA: TGTGCCAGTAGTATTCTTGCGGGGTTTAACAATGAGCAGTTCTTC. This sequence encodes CASSILAGFNNEQFF.

The chain is built from TRBV2 and TRBJ1-1, with 8 positions matching TRBD1. Germline V gene sequence: CDR1 SNHLY, CDR2 FYNNEI. This CDR3 spans 15 amino acids. J gave up 4 bases and V 3 bases, and 7 bases lay outside the gene matches. The CDR3 DNA follows: TGTGCCAGCAGTGATGATCAGGGGGCAAGCACTGAAGCTTTCTTT. This sequence encodes CASSDDQGASTEAFF.

The chain uses TRBV27 and TRBJ2-1; possibly TRBD2 for D (6 bases). Per germline, CDR1 MNHEY and CDR2 SMNVEV (reference sequence). Trimming took 0 bases from V and 3 from J, leaving 9 bases between them. The CDR3 contains 15 residues. The CDR3 region is CASSLSRGVYNEQFF. CDR3 in DNA: TGTGCCAGCAGTTTATCGCGGGGAGTCTACAATGAGCAGTTCTTC.

This chain links TRBV7-9 with TRBJ2-5; 7 bases line up with TRBD2. The CDR3 covers 14 residues. Germline V gene data show CDR1 as SEHNR and CDR2 as FQNEAQ (reference sequence). J was trimmed by 0 bases and V by 5 bases; bases with no gene match: 3. The CDR3 sequence: CASSAGEYQETQYF. For the CDR3, the DNA is TGTGCCAGCAGCGCGGGGGAGTACCAAGAGACCCAGTACTTC.

The chain is built from TRBV19 and TRBJ2-3, with 9 bases aligning to TRBD1. The V segment lost 10 bases and the J segment 4 bases; nucleotides outside the gene matches: 12. The length of the CDR3 is 15 residues. CDR1 is LNHDA and CDR2 is SQIVND in the germline V gene (reference sequence). CDR3 sequence (DNA): TGTGCCACCTGGGGTGGACAGGGGTATTCAGATACGCAGTATTTT. Amino acids: CATWGGQGYSDTQYF.

The chain has TRBV9 and TRBJ2-7; D call uncertain. V shed 0 bases and J shed 0 bases, with 13 bases lying between them. Germline V gene sequence: CDR1 SGDLS, CDR2 YYNGEE. CDR3 length equals 16 residues. The CDR3 DNA follows: TGTGCCAGCAGCGTAGAAGGTGGAAGGAGCTCCTACGAGCAGTACTTC. It is translated as CASSVEGGRSSYEQYF.

There are a few counts of this clone. The V gene is TRBV21-1, the J gene TRBJ2-3; TRBD1 is taken as the D call from the table, unchecked against the DNA. TRBV21-1 represents a pseudogene. The CDR3 runs 15 residues. This chain's CDR3 is CASSCGQGNTDTQYF. CDR3 bases: TGTGCCAGCAGCTGCGGACAGGGGAACACAGATACGCAGTATTTT.